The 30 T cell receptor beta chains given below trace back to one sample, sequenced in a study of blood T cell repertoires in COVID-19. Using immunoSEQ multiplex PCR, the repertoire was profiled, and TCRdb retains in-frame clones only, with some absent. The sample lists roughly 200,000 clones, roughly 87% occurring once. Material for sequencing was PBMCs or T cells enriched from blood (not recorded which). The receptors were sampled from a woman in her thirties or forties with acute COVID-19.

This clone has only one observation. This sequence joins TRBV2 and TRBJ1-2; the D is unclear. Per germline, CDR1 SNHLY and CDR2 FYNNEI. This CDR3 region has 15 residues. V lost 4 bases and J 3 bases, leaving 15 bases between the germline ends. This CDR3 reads CASSVGSGCYYGYTF. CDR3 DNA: TGTGCCAGCAGTGTTGGGTCAGGATGTTACTATGGCTACACCTTC.

Written as DNA, the CDR3 is TGCGCCAGCACTACAGGGGAGAGTACTGAAGCTTTCTTT. Residues: CASTTGESTEAFF. The chain couples TRBV10-2 to TRBJ1-1; 7 bases are a match to TRBD1. Germline loops: CDR1 WSHSY, CDR2 SAAADI. There are 13 residues in the CDR3. V gave up 7 bases and J gave up 5 bases; unmatched junction bases: 7.

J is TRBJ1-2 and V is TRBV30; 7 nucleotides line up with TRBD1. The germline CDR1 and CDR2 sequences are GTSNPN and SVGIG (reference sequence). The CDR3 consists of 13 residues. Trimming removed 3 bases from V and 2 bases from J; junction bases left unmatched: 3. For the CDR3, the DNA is TGTGCCTGGAGCGCGGGACAGAACTATGGCTACACCTTC. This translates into CAWSAGQNYGYTF.

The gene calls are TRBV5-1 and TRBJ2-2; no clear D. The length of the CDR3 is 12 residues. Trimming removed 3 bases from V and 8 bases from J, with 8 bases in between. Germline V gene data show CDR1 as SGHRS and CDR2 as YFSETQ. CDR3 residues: CASSWSGGELFF. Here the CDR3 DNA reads TGCGCCAGCAGCTGGAGTGGTGGGGAGCTGTTTTTT.

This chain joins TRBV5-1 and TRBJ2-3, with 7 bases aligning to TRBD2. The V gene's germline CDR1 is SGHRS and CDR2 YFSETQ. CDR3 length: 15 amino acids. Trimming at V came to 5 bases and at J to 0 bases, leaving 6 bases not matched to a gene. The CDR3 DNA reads TGCGCCAGCAGTCAAGCGGGGCCTAGCACAGATACGCAGTATTTT. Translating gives CASSQAGPSTDTQYF. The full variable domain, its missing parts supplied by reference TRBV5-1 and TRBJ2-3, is KAGVTQTPRYLIKTRGQQVTLSCSPISGHRSVSWYQQTPGQGLQFLFEYFSETQRNKGNFPGRFSGRQFSNSRSEMNVSTLELGDSALYLCASSQAGPSTDTQYFGPGTRLTVL.

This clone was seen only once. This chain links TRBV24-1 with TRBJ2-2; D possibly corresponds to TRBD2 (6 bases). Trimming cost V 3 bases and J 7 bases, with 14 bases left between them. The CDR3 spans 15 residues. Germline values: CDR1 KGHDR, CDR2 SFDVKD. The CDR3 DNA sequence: TGTGCCACCAGTGATACCCCCGCGGAGGGCGGGGAGCTGTTTTTT. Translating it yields CATSDTPAEGGELFF.

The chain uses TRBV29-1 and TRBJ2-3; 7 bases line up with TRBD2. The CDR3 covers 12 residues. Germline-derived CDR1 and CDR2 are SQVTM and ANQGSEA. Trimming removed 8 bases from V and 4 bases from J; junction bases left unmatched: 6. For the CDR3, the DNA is TGCAGCTTCCGGGGAGGGCCAGATACGCAGTATTTT. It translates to CSFRGGPDTQYF.

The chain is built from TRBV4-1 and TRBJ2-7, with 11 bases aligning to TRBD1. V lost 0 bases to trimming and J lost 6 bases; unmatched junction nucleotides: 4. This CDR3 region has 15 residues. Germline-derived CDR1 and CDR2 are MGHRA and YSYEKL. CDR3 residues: CASSQEGQGAFEQYF. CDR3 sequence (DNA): TGCGCCAGCAGCCAAGAAGGACAGGGGGCGTTCGAGCAGTACTTC.

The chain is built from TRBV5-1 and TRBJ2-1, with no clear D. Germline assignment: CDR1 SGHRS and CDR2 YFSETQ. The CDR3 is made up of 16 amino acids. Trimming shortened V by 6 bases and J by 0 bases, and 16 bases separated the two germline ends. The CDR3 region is CASKNQAASSYNEQFF. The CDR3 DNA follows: TGCGCCAGCAAGAATCAGGCCGCGAGCTCCTACAATGAGCAGTTCTTC.

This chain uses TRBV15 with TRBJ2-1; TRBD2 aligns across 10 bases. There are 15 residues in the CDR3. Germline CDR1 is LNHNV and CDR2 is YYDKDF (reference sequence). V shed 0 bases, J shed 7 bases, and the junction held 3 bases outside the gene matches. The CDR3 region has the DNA TGTGCCACCAGCAGAGAAGGACTAGCGGTTAATGAGCAGTTCTTC. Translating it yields CATSREGLAVNEQFF.

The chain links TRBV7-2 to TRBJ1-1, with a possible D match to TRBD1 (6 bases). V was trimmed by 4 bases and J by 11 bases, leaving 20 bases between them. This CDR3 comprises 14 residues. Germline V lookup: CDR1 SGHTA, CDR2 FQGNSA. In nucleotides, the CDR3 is TGTGCCAGCAGCTCGATAGTGCAAACAGGGTTGGCTTTCTTT. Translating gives CASSSIVQTGLAFF.

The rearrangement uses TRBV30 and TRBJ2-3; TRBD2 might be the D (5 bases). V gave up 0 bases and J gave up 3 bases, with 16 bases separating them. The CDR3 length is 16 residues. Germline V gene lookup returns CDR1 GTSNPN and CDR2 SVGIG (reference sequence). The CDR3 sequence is CAWSVGRRAPTDTQYF. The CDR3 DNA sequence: TGTGCCTGGAGTGTAGGGCGGCGGGCACCTACAGATACGCAGTATTTT.

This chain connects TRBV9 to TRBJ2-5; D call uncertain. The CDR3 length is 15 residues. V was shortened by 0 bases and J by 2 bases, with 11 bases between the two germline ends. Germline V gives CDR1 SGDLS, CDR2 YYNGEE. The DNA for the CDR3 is TGTGCCAGCAGCGTAGCACCGCAGGCACAAGAGACCCAGTACTTC. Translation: CASSVAPQAQETQYF. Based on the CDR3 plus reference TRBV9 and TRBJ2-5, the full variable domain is DSGVTQTPKHLITATGQRVTLRCSPRSGDLSVYWYQQSLDQGLQFLIQYYNGEERAKGNILERFSAQQFPDLHSELNLSSLELGDSALYFCASSVAPQAQETQYFGPGTRLLVL.

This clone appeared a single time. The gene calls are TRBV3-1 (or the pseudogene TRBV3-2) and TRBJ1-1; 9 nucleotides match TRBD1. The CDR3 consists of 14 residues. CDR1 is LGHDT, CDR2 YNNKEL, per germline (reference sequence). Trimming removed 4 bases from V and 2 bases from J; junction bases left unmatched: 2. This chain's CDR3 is CASSRGQGNTEAFF. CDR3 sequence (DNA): TGTGCCAGCAGCCGGGGACAGGGAAACACTGAAGCTTTCTTT.

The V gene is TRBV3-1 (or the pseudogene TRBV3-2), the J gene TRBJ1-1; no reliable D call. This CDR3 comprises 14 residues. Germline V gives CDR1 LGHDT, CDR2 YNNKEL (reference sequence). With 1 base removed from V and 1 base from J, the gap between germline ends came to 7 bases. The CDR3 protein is CASSQGHRNTEAFF. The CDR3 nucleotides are TGTGCCAGCAGCCAAGGGCACAGGAACACTGAAGCTTTCTTT.

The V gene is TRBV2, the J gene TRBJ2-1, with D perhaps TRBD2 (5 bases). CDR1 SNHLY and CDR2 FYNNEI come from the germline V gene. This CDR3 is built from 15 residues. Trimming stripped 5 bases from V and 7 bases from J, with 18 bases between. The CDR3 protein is CASSIRVRRGNEQFF. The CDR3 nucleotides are TGTGCCAGCAGTATACGGGTCAGAAGAGGGAATGAGCAGTTCTTC. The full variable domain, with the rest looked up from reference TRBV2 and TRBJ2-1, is EPEVTQTPSHQVTQMGQEVILRCVPISNHLYFYWYRQILGQKVEFLVSFYNNEISEKSEIFDDQFSVERPDGSNFTLKIRSTKLEDSAMYFCASSIRVRRGNEQFFGPGTRLTVL.

In nucleotides, the CDR3 is TGCGCCAGCAGCTGGCCGGGGAGCACCGAGCAGTACTTC. Translation gives CASSWPGSTEQYF. This chain links TRBV5-1 with TRBJ2-7; D possibly corresponds to TRBD2 (5 bases). Per germline, CDR1 SGHRS and CDR2 YFSETQ. The length of the CDR3 is 13 residues. V was shortened by 3 bases and J by 6 bases, with 13 bases between the two germline ends. Filled out from reference TRBV5-1 and TRBJ2-7, the complete variable domain reads KAGVTQTPRYLIKTRGQQVTLSCSPISGHRSVSWYQQTPGQGLQFLFEYFSETQRNKGNFPGRFSGRQFSNSRSEMNVSTLELGDSALYLCASSWPGSTEQYFGPGTRLTVT.

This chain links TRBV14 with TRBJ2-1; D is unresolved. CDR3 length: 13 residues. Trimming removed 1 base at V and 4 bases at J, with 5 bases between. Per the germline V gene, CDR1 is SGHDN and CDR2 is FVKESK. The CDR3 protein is CASSQARYNEQFF. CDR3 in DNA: TGTGCCAGCAGCCAAGCGAGGTACAATGAGCAGTTCTTC.

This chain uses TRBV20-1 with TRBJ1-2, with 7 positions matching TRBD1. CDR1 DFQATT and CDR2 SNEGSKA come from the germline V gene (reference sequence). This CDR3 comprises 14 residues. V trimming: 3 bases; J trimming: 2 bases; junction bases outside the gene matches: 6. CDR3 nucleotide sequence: TGCAGTGCTAGTAGTGCAGGGGGGAACTATGGCTACACCTTC. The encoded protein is CSASSAGGNYGYTF.

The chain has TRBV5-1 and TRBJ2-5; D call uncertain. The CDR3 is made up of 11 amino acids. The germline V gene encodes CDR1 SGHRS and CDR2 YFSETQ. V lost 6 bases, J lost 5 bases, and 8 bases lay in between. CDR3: CASTHAETQYF. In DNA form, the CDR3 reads TGCGCCAGCACCCATGCGGAGACCCAGTACTTC.

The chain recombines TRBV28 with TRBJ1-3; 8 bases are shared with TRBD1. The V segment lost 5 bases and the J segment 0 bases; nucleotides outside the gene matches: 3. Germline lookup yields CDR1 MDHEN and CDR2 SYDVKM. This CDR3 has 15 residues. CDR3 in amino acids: CASSDDRGSGNTIYF. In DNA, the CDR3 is TGTGCCAGCAGTGATGACAGGGGCTCTGGAAACACCATATATTTT.

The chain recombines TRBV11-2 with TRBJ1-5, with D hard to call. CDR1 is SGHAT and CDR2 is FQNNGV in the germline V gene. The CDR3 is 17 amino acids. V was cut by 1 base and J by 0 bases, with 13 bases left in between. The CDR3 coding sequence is TGTGCCAGCAGCTTAGGAGGGCCAGGAAATAGCAATCAGCCCCAGCATTTT. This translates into CASSLGGPGNSNQPQHF.

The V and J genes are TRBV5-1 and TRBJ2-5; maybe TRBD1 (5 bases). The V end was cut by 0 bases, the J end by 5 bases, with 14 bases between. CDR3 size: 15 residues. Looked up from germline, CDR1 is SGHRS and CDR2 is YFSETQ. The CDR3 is CASSLEGRAYETQYF. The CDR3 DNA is TGCGCCAGCAGCTTGGAGGGCAGGGCCTATGAGACCCAGTACTTC.

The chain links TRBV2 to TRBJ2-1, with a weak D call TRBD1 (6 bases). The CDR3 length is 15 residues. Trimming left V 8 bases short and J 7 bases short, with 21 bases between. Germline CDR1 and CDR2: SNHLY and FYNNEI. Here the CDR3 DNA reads TGTGCCAGCGGCAGGGGTAGATCAATTTTGAATGAGCAGTTCTTC. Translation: CASGRGRSILNEQFF.

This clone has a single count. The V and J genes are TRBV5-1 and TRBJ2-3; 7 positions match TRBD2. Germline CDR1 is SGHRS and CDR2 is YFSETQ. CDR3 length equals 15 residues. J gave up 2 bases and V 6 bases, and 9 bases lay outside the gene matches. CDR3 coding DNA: TGCGCCAGCACTTATGGGGGAGGGAACACAGATACGCAGTATTTT. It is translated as CASTYGGGNTDTQYF.

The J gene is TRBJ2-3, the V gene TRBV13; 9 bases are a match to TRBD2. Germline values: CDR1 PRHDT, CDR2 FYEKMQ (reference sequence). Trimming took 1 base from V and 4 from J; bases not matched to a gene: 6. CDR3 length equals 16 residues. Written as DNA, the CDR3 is TGTGCCAGCAGCTTAGCGAGCGGGGGGTTGTCAGATACGCAGTATTTT. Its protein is CASSLASGGLSDTQYF.

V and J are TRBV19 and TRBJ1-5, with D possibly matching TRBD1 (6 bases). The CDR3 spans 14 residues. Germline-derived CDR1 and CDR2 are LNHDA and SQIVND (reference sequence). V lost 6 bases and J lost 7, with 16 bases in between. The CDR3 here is CASRRDTTGQPQHF. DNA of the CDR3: TGTGCCAGTAGAAGGGACACTACTGGACAGCCCCAGCATTTT.

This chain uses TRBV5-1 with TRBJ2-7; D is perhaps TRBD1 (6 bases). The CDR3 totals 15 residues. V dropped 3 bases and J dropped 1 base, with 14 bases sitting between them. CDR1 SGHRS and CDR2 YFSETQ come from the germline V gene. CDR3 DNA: TGCGCCAGCAGCTCAGGGACATCAGGGTCCTACGAGCAGTACTTC. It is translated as CASSSGTSGSYEQYF.

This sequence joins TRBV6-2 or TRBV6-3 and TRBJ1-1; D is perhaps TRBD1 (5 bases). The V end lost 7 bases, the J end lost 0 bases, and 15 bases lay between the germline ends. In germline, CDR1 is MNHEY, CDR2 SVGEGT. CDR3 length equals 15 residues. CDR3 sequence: CASTPGGTMNTEAFF. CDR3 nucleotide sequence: TGTGCCAGCACCCCGGGTGGGACTATGAACACTGAAGCTTTCTTT.

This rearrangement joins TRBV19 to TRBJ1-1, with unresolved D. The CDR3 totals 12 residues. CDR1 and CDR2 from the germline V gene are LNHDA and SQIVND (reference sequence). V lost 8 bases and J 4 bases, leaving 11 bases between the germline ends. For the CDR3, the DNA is TGTGCCAGTGAAGGTTGGAGCACTGAAGCTTTCTTT. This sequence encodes CASEGWSTEAFF. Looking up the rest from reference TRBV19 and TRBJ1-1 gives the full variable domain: DGGITQSPKYLFRKEGQNVTLSCEQNLNHDAMYWYRQDPGQGLRLIYYSQIVNDFQKGDIAEGYSVSREKKESFPLTVTSAQKNPTAFYLCASEGWSTEAFFGQGTRLTVV.